A single sample is the source of the 20 T cell receptor beta chains below, sequenced in a study of blood T cell repertoires in COVID-19. This table comes from immunoSEQ multiplex PCR, and its TCRdb copy is limited to in-frame clones, with some not included. This table holds approximately 210,000 clones, around 82% found once. Source material: peripheral blood. Receptors were obtained from a man aged 45-60 years with active or convalescent COVID-19.

This clone was seen more than once but under ten times. J is TRBJ2-2 and V is TRBV5-4; D is unresolved. The germline V and J ends were trimmed by 2 bases and 7 bases, with 9 bases remaining between them. Germline V gene lookup returns CDR1 SGHNT and CDR2 YYREEE (reference sequence). There are 13 residues in the CDR3. The CDR3 here is CASSFLLDGELFF. Here the CDR3 DNA reads TGTGCCAGCAGCTTCTTGCTAGACGGGGAGCTGTTTTTT.

For this clone: The junction departs from the called germline gene at one end, perhaps through a read error. V and J are TRBV7-7 and TRBJ2-1; 10 nucleotides line up with TRBD2. Germline CDR1 and CDR2: SSHAT and FNYEAQ (reference sequence). There are 15 residues in the CDR3. CDR3 loop: CASSLRAGGPGEQFF. The CDR3 DNA reads TGTGCTAGCAGCTTAAGAGCGGGAGGGCCGGGTGAGCAGTTCTTC.

The V and J genes are TRBV6-5 and TRBJ1-4, with D maybe TRBD1 (6 bases). Per the germline V gene, CDR1 is MNHEY and CDR2 is SVGAGI. V lost 5 bases, J lost 7 bases, and 14 bases lay in between. The CDR3 is 14 amino acids. CDR3 amino acids: CASSRQALSEKLFF. CDR3 bases: TGTGCCAGCAGTCGACAGGCCCTTAGTGAAAAACTGTTTTTT.

The chain uses TRBV28 and TRBJ1-2; TRBD1 agrees at 7 bases. This CDR3 is built from 16 residues. Germline values: CDR1 MDHEN, CDR2 SYDVKM. J gave up 4 bases and V 6 bases, and 14 bases lay outside the gene matches. This CDR3 reads CASRETGTLFFYGYTF. The CDR3 DNA reads as TGTGCCAGCAGGGAGACAGGGACTCTATTTTTCTATGGCTACACCTTC.

The rearrangement links TRBV4-1 to TRBJ1-2; 9 bases agree with TRBD1. The CDR3 consists of 18 residues. V gave up 1 base and J gave up 1 base; unmatched junction bases: 10. Germline CDR1 reads MGHRA; CDR2 reads YSYEKL. The CDR3 bases are TGCGCCAGCAGCCAAGGGTCGGGGACAGGGTTTGGTAACTATGGCTACACCTTC. Its protein product is CASSQGSGTGFGNYGYTF.

The chain combines TRBV7-8 with TRBJ2-1; TRBD2 aligns across 8 bases. The ends lost 5 bases at V and 1 base at J; junction bases unmatched: 7. This CDR3 has 16 amino acids. Germline V gene data show CDR1 as SGHVS and CDR2 as FQNEAQ. The CDR3 bases are TGTGCCAGCAGCCCTCGGGGGGGGGTTTCCTACAATGAGCAGTTCTTC. Translated, it gives CASSPRGGVSYNEQFF. Full variable domain (outside the CDR3, taken from reference TRBV7-8 and TRBJ2-1): GAGVSQSPRYKVAKRGQDVALRCDPISGHVSLFWYQQALGQGPEFLTYFQNEAQLDKSGLPSDRFFAERPEGSVSTLKIQRTQQEDSAVYLCASSPRGGVSYNEQFFGPGTRLTVL.

V and J are TRBV4-1 and TRBJ1-5, with TRBD1 identical over 10 bases. The CDR3 is made up of 15 amino acids. Losses at the gene ends were 2 bases for V and 5 bases for J; bases not matched to a gene: 3. Germline V gives CDR1 MGHRA, CDR2 YSYEKL. CDR3 DNA: TGCGCCAGCAGCCAAACCGGGACAGGGGATCAGCCCCAGCATTTT. Translating it yields CASSQTGTGDQPQHF.

The chain recombines TRBV19 with TRBJ1-1; 7 nucleotides align to TRBD1. There are 12 residues in the CDR3. CDR1 LNHDA and CDR2 SQIVND come from the germline V gene (reference sequence). The J segment lost 5 bases and the V segment lost 7 bases, leaving 4 bases of the junction unmatched. The CDR3 region has the DNA TGTGCCAGTAATCAGGGGGGAACTGAAGCTTTCTTT. Its protein is CASNQGGTEAFF.

V gene TRBV5-4 combines with J gene TRBJ1-1; D is undetermined. CDR3 length: 15 residues. Trimming shortened V by 0 bases and J by 0 bases, and 9 bases separated the two germline ends. Germline V lookup: CDR1 SGHNT, CDR2 YYREEE (reference sequence). CDR3: CASSLANRLNTEAFF. CDR3 in DNA: TGTGCCAGCAGCTTGGCCAACAGATTGAACACTGAAGCTTTCTTT.

V gene TRBV19 combines with J gene TRBJ2-2; TRBD2 matches at 9 bases. Germline V gene lookup returns CDR1 LNHDA and CDR2 SQIVND (reference sequence). The CDR3 is made up of 16 amino acids. Trimming removed 4 bases from V and 2 bases from J; junction bases left unmatched: 5. The CDR3 loop is CASSRTSVGNTGELFF. The CDR3, as DNA: TGTGCCAGTAGTAGGACTAGCGTCGGAAACACCGGGGAGCTGTTTTTT.

The chain joins TRBV10-3 to TRBJ1-2; 9 bases line up with TRBD1. CDR1 is ENHRY and CDR2 is SYGVKD in the germline V gene. V dropped 5 bases and J dropped 5; count of bases not matched to a gene: 3. This CDR3 contains 13 residues. For the CDR3, the DNA is TGTGCCATCAGTACAGGGGGCTTGTATGGCTACACCTTC. Translation gives CAISTGGLYGYTF.

Concerning this clone itself: A far larger clone is just one base off, so this is likely a read error. This sequence joins TRBV12-3 or TRBV12-4 and TRBJ1-2; 8 bases line up with TRBD1. The CDR3 contains 13 residues. The ends lost 5 bases at V and 6 bases at J; junction bases unmatched: 5. The CDR3 here is CASSPPTGDGYTF. In DNA, the CDR3 is TGTGCCAGCAGTCCACCGACAGGGGATGGCTACACCTTC.

The genes are TRBV4-1 and TRBJ2-3, with a tentative D call TRBD2 (5 bases). The CDR3 spans 12 residues. Germline V gene data show CDR1 as MGHRA and CDR2 as YSYEKL. Trimming pared 4 bases from V and 10 bases from J, leaving 12 bases between. The CDR3 protein is CASSPDYMPQYF. The CDR3 DNA is TGCGCCAGCAGCCCAGACTATATGCCGCAGTATTTT.

V is TRBV30 and J is TRBJ1-2; TRBD1 agrees at 7 bases. This CDR3 has 13 residues. From germline, CDR1 is GTSNPN and CDR2 SVGIG (reference sequence). Unmatched junction bases numbered 6, after V lost 4 bases and J lost 4 bases. The CDR3, as DNA: TGTGCCTGGACCATACAGGGGATCTATGGCTACACCTTC. Translating it yields CAWTIQGIYGYTF.

The chain has TRBV5-1 and TRBJ1-1, with 8 bases fitting TRBD1. Germline V lookup: CDR1 SGHRS, CDR2 YFSETQ. CDR3 length: 12 amino acids. V was pared by 4 bases and J by 7 bases, with 3 bases of the junction left unmatched. DNA of the CDR3: TGCGCCAGCAGCACCGGACAGGGTGAAGCTTTCTTT. This encodes CASSTGQGEAFF.

The V and J genes are TRBV19 and TRBJ1-1; the match to TRBD1 covers 12 bases. Germline V gene lookup returns CDR1 LNHDA and CDR2 SQIVND (reference sequence). The CDR3 contains 19 residues. Germline trimming cut 7 bases from V and 0 bases from J; bases unmatched to any gene: 15. The DNA of the CDR3 is TGTGCCAGTATCCCGGAACCGGGACAGGGGGCCTGGATGAACACTGAAGCTTTCTTT. Protein: CASIPEPGQGAWMNTEAFF.

This chain uses TRBV19 with TRBJ1-2; 8 bases are a match to TRBD1. The V gene end was trimmed by 7 bases and the J gene end by 7 bases; junction bases not matched to a gene: 5. The CDR3 extends over 12 amino acids. Looked up from germline, CDR1 is LNHDA and CDR2 is SQIVND (reference sequence). In DNA, the CDR3 is TGTGCCAGTACCCGCGGGACAGGTGGCTACACCTTC. Translation: CASTRGTGGYTF.

This clone showed up just once. The V gene is TRBV3-1 (or the pseudogene TRBV3-2), the J gene TRBJ2-2; 7 bases fit TRBD2. V lost 7 bases and J lost 5; bases outside the gene matches: 19. This CDR3 contains 18 residues. Germline CDR1 reads LGHDT; CDR2 reads YNNKEL (reference sequence). The CDR3 spells CASTGREASEVGTGELFF. In DNA form, the CDR3 reads TGTGCCAGCACCGGACGGGAGGCTAGCGAAGTAGGGACCGGGGAGCTGTTTTTT.

CDR3 region: CASSLEPFAGTANTGELFF. CDR3 bases: TGCGCCAGCAGCCTGGAACCATTCGCCGGGACAGCGAACACCGGGGAGCTGTTTTTT. The chain recombines TRBV4-1 with TRBJ2-2, with TRBD1 matching 7 bases. Trimming cost V 4 bases and J 0 bases; bases outside gene matches: 14. Germline CDR1 MGHRA, CDR2 YSYEKL. This CDR3 spans 19 amino acids.

The chain has TRBV28 and TRBJ1-1, with D tentatively TRBD1 (5 bases). CDR3 size: 14 residues. Looked up from germline, CDR1 is MDHEN and CDR2 is SYDVKM. The V and J ends lost 7 bases and 4 bases respectively, with 16 bases between them. The chain's CDR3 is CASKGTGPSTEAFF. The CDR3 nucleotides read TGTGCCAGCAAGGGTACAGGTCCAAGCACTGAAGCTTTCTTT.